This T cell receptor beta chain was sequenced during a study of T cell changes during pregnancy in multiple sclerosis. Sequencing used immunoSEQ multiplex PCR; TCRdb keeps in-frame clones, though not all of them. This table has tens of thousands of clones, roughly 90% appearing once. Deletions cut 1 base from V and 6 bases from J, with 6 bases between. Germline CDR1 reads LGHNA; CDR2 reads YSLEER. The CDR3 contains 13 residues. The clonotype comes from a female donor in good health, enrolled as a control in a pregnancy study. The input for sequencing was CD8+ T cells from peripheral blood mononuclear cells, taken in the first trimester of pregnancy. The rearrangement uses TRBV4-3 and TRBJ2-2, with D unclear. The CDR3 DNA reads as TGCGCCAGCAGCCAAGGGGCCTCCGGGGAGCTGTTTTTT. Translated: CASSQGASGELFF.